This TCR beta chain was documented in a study of blood T cell repertoires in COVID-19. Only one count was recorded for this clone. The CDR3 loop spans 15 amino acids. V shed 3 bases and J 2 bases; nucleotides not matched to a gene: 5. The V gene's germline CDR1 is SGHAT and CDR2 FQNNGV. Study processing details: Estimation of nucleated cell counts relied on the amplification of reference gene primers. The protocol was immunoSEQ multiplex PCR, while the TCRdb copy is restricted to in-frame clones and leaves out a portion. V, J and clone size were drawn from that table, and D and trimming were deduced from the DNA. The sample has hundreds of thousands of clones; 86% are singletons.

The clonotype was recovered from a woman of 80 years or more with COVID-19, enrolled during active disease. V usage is TRBV11-2 and J usage is TRBJ2-3, with TRBD1 matching 7 bases. The specimen sequenced was peripheral blood. The CDR3 here is CASSLTGRHTDTQYF. The DNA of the CDR3 is TGTGCCAGCAGCTTGACAGGGCGCCACACAGATACGCAGTATTTT.